This T cell receptor (beta chain) was sequenced in a study of T cell clonotyping in hematopoietic cell transplantation. Study-wide findings and caveats: After transplant, recipient diversity fell while pathologically expanded clonotypes grew through day 180.

To note about this clone: Its antigen remains unknown.

Measured with immunoSEQ multiplex PCR; TCRdb has only the in-frame clones, and not every one. The table records about 10,000 clones, 93% of them present only once. The CDR3 covers 12 residues. V lost 0 bases to trimming and J lost 4 bases, with 4 bases between them. Germline CDR1 is MDHEN and CDR2 is SYDVKM. Blood collection times were about day -28 and days 30, 100, 180 posttransplant. This TCR was recovered from a male patient in his fifties who had an allogeneic stem cell transplant from a related donor, so T cells may come from the graft donor. Some clones in this sample may be carry-over from other donors' samples. Sequenced here: PBMCs, sampled 100 days after allogeneic stem cell transplant. This chain joins TRBV28 and TRBJ2-7; D unresolved. In DNA, the CDR3 is TGTGCCAGCAGTTTATGGGGGTACGAGCAGTACTTC. It encodes CASSLWGYEQYF.